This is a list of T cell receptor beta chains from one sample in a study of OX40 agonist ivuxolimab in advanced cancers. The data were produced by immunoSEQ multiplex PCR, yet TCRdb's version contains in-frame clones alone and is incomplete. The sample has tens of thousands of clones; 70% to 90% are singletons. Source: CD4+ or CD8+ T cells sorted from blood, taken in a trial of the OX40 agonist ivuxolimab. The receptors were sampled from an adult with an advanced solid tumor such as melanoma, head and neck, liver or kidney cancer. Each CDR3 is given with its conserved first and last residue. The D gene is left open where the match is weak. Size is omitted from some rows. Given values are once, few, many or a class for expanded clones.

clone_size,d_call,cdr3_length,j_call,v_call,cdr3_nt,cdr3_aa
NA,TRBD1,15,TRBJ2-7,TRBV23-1,TGCGCCAGCAGTCAATCCCAGGGGGTCCTCTACGAGCAGTACTTC,CASSQSQGVLYEQYF
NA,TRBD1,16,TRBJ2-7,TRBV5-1,TGCGCCAGCAGCTTGGCGACGGGACAGGTAGTCTACGAGCAGTACTTC,CASSLATGQVVYEQYF
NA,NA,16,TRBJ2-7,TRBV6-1,TGTGCCAGCAGTGAAAATCTGGACAGAAGCTCCTACGAGCAGTACTTC,CASSENLDRSSYEQYF
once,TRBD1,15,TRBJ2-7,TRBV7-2,TGTGCCAGCAGCTTTGCGGGACAGGGGGCCTACAAGCAGTACTTC,CASSFAGQGAYKQYF
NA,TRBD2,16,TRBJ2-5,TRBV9,TGTGCCAGCAGCGTACAAGGACTAGCGGGAGATGAGACCCAGTACTTC,CASSVQGLAGDETQYF
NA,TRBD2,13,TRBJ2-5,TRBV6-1,TGTGCCAGCGGGGAGGGCAGCGTGGCGACCCAGTACTTC,CASGEGSVATQYF
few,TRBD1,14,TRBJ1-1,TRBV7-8,TGTGCCAGCAGCACACAGGGGATGAACACTGAAGCTTTCTTT,CASSTQGMNTEAFF
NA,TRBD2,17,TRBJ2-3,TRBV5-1,TGCGCCAGCAGCTTGGAGGCTAGCGGGAGTAGCACAGATACGCAGTATTTT,CASSLEASGSSTDTQYF
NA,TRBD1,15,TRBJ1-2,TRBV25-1,TGTGCCAGCAGTGAAGGTCTGGGACAGATCTATGGCTACACCTTC,CASSEGLGQIYGYTF
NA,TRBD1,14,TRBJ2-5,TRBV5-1,TGCGCCAGCAGCTTTCAACAGGGGGGAGAGACCCAGTACTTC,CASSFQQGGETQYF
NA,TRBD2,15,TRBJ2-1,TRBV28,TGTGCCAGCAGTTCGACTAGCGGGGTGATCAATGAGCAGTTCTTC,CASSSTSGVINEQFF
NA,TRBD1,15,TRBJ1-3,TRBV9,TGTGCCAGCAGCGCGGGACAGCACCAAGGAAACACCATATATTTT,CASSAGQHQGNTIYF
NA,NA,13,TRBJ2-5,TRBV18,TGTGCCAGCACAAGGCAGGGACGGTTTGAGCAGTACTTC,CASTRQGRFEQYF
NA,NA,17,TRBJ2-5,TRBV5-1,TGCGCCAGCAGCTTGGCGTTGGGGAACTACCCCCGGGAGACCCAGTACTTC,CASSLALGNYPRETQYF
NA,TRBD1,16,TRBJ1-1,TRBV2,TGTGCCAGCAGCCGGACAGGGGGCTGGGAGAACACTGAAGCTTTCTTT,CASSRTGGWENTEAFF
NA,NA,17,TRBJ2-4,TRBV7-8,TGTGCCAGCAGCTTAGCGGTGAGGGCATCCGCCAAAAACATTCAGTACTTC,CASSLAVRASAKNIQYF
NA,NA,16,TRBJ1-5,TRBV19,TGTGCCAGCCTCTATAAGGTGGCTGAGCGCCAACAGCCCCAGCATTTT,CASLYKVAERQQPQHF
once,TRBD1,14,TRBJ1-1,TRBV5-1,TGCGCCAGCAGCGTACAGGGGCTGGACACTGAAGCTTTCTTT,CASSVQGLDTEAFF
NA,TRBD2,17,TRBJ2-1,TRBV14,TGTGCCAGCAGCCAAAATACGGGACTAGTCTCCTACAATGAGCAGTTCTTC,CASSQNTGLVSYNEQFF
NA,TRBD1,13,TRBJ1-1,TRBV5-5,TGTGCCAGCAGCTGGGACAGCTCCTCAGAAGCTTTCTTT,CASSWDSSSEAFF
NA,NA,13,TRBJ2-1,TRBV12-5,TGTGCTAGTGGTTTGGGCCCGGGCCAGGTCCGGCTCTTC,CASGLGPGQVRLF
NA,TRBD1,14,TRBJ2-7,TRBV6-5,TGTGCCAGCAGTTCCTGGACAGGGAGGTACGAGCAGTACTTC,CASSSWTGRYEQYF
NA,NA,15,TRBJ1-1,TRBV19,TGTGCCAGTATGGTTCTAGCGGGGGTAGACACTGAAGCTTTCTTT,CASMVLAGVDTEAFF
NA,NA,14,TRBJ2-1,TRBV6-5,TGTGCCAGCAGTTACGATTCTGAGGGAAATGAGCAGTTCTTC,CASSYDSEGNEQFF
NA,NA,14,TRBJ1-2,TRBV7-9,TGTGCCAGCAGCCTAACGGGCAGGGGTGGAGGCTACACCTTC,CASSLTGRGGGYTF
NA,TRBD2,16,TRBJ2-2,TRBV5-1,TGCGCCAGCAGCTCCCCGGGAGGATCGAACACCGGGGAGCTGTTTTTT,CASSSPGGSNTGELFF
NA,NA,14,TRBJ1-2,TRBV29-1,TGCAGCGCCCTTTTGGGCAGTCTTACATATGGCTACACCTTC,CSALLGSLTYGYTF
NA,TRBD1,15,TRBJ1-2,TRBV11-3,TGTGCCAGCAGCTTAGGGACAGGGGGTCCCTATGGCTACACCTTC,CASSLGTGGPYGYTF
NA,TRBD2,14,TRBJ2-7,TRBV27,TGTGCCAGCAGTCACCCGACTAGCGTCCACGAGCAGTACTTC,CASSHPTSVHEQYF
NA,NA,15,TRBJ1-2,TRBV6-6,TGTGCCAGCAGTTACTCGCAGGGACCTAACTATGGCTACACCTTC,CASSYSQGPNYGYTF
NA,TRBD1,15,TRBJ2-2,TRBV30,TGTGCTGCACCCGCCGGGACAGGGTGGTCCGGGGAGCTGTTTTTT,CAAPAGTGWSGELFF
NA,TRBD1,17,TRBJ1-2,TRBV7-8,TGTGCCAGCGACAGGGGGGAGGGACAGCCCGCTAACTATGGCTACACCTTC,CASDRGEGQPANYGYTF
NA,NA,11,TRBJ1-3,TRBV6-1,TGTGCCAGCAGTGAAGGAAACACCATATATTTT,CASSEGNTIYF
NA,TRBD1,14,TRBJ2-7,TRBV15,TGTGCCACCAGGAAACAGACAGGGAACTACGAGCAGTACTTC,CATRKQTGNYEQYF
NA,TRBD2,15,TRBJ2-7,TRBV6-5,TGTGCCAGCAGGGGGAGCGGGAGGGCCGTCTACGAGCAGTACTTC,CASRGSGRAVYEQYF
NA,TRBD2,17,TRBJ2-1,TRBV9,TGTGCCAGCAGCTCCCTCTACGGCGGGAGTTTGGGCAATGAGCAGTTCTTC,CASSSLYGGSLGNEQFF
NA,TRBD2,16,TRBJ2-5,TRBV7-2,TGTGCCAGCAGCTTAGGGGGGGGGACGCCGCAAGAGACCCAGTACTTC,CASSLGGGTPQETQYF
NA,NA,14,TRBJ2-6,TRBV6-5,TGTGCCAGCAGTTACTCGAATGGGGCCAACGTCCTGACTTTC,CASSYSNGANVLTF
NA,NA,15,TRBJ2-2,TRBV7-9,TGTGCCAGCAGCTTATTTGGGTCACATACCGGGGAGCTGTTTTTT,CASSLFGSHTGELFF
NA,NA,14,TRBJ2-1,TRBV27,TGTGCCAGCAGTTTAGGGGCCCGGAGGAATGAGCAGTTCTTC,CASSLGARRNEQFF
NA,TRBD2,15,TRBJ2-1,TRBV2,TGTGCCAGCAGCCAGACTAGCGGGGGTAGGAATGAGCAGTTCTTC,CASSQTSGGRNEQFF
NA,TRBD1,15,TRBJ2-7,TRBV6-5,TGTGCCAGCAGTGGACAGGGGGCGGGCTCCTACGAGCAGTACTTC,CASSGQGAGSYEQYF
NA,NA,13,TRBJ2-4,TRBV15,TGTGCCACCAGCAGAGCCTTAGAAAACATTCAGTACTTC,CATSRALENIQYF
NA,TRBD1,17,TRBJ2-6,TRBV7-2,TGTGCCAGCAGCTTAGGGACAGGGGGCTTTGGGGCCAACGTCCTGACTTTC,CASSLGTGGFGANVLTF
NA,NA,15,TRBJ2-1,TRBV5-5,TGTGCCAGCAGCTTGGGGGGGCTAGCGATCGCTGAGCAGTTCTTC,CASSLGGLAIAEQFF
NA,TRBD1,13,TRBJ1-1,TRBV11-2,TGTGCCAGCAGCTTAGTCCGCCAGGGGGGCGCTTTCTTT,CASSLVRQGGAFF
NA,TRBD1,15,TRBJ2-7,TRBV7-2,TGTGCCAGCAGCTCAACCGGGACAGGGTCCTACGAGCAGTACTTC,CASSSTGTGSYEQYF
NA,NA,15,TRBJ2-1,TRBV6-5,TGTGCCAGCAGTATCGTATTGGGCTCCTACAATGAGCAGTTCTTC,CASSIVLGSYNEQFF
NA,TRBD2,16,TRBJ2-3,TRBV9,TGTGCCAGCAGCTCGAGCGGGGGGATATCTACAGATACGCAGTATTTT,CASSSSGGISTDTQYF
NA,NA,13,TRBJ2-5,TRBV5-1,TGCGCCAGCAGAGATCTCCGGCAAGAGACCCAGTACTTC,CASRDLRQETQYF
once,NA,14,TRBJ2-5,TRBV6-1,TGTGCCAGCACCGGTTCAGGGTCCGGAGAGACCCAGTACTTC,CASTGSGSGETQYF
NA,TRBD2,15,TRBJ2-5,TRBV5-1,TGCGCCAGCAGCTTGGCCGGACTAGGAGGAGAGACCCAGTACTTC,CASSLAGLGGETQYF
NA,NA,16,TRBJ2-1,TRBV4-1,TGCGCCAGCAGCCAAGTCAGGTTGACGACCTACAATGAGCAGTTCTTC,CASSQVRLTTYNEQFF
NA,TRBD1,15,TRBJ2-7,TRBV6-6,TGTGCCAGCAGTCTGTCGCCAGGGGGCGCCTACGAGCAGTACTTC,CASSLSPGGAYEQYF
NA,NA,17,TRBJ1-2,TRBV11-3,TGTGCCAGCAGCTTAGCCGGTTCCAGCCCAGCTAACTATGGCTACACCTTC,CASSLAGSSPANYGYTF
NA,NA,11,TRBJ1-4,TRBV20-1,TGCAGTGCCGTAGAGGTAGAAAAACTGTTTTTT,CSAVEVEKLFF
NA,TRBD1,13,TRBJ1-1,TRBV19,TGTGCCAGTAGTCTACAGGGGTACGTTGAAGCTTTCTTT,CASSLQGYVEAFF
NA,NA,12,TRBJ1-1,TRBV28,TGTGCCAGCTTGGCACAGGGCACTGAAGCTTTCTTT,CASLAQGTEAFF
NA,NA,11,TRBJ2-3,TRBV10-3,TGTGCCATCAGTGATTCGGATACGCAGTATTTT,CAISDSDTQYF